This T cell receptor (beta chain) emerged from a study of monozygotic twins with inflammatory bowel disease. TCRdb reprocessed the 5' RACE reads and keeps a single row for each CDR3 protein, giving no DNA. Its table records 300,000 to 400,000 distinct CDR3 sequences. This CDR3 spans 13 amino acids. CDR1 is MGHDK, CDR2 SYGVNS, per germline. Study-level results: None of the different T cell subtypes could be distinguished from one another.

On this clonotype: As yet, its antigen is unknown.

The chain combines TRBV25-1 with TRBJ2-2. This TCR derives from a human donor with ulcerative colitis or Crohn's disease, or a healthy co-twin of an affected twin (not recorded which). Material for sequencing was blood. The CDR3 spells CASSERVPGELFF.